Listed below are T cell receptor beta chains from one sample, sequenced in a study of regulatory T cells in long-lasting Graves disease. TCRdb recomputed calls from the multiplex PCR reads with MiXCR, one row per CDR3 protein. The repertoire consists of about 530,000 distinct CDR3 sequences, with about 16% occurring once and the leading ten covering about 25%. The same sample was also studied in work on T cells in Graves' hyperthyroidism and ophthalmopathy.

The specimen comprised peripheral blood mononuclear cells (PBMCs), sampled at new diagnosis, from a patient treated with antithyroid drugs. The receptors originated from a woman aged 35-60 years with Graves disease. Each CDR3 is given without its conserved first and last residue.

V	J	CDR3
TRBV6-1	TRBJ1-5	ASAAGWGAGQPQH
TRBV6-2/TRBV6-3	TRBJ2-1	ASSYSPGTEQF
TRBV7-3	TRBJ2-7	ASSLSQGGEQY
TRBV6-1	TRBJ2-1	ASSAPATNDEQF
TRBV2	TRBJ2-1	ASSTDGGSYNEQF
TRBV6-2/TRBV6-3	TRBJ1-3	ASALQGPSGNTIY
TRBV7-3	TRBJ2-3	ASSSLAGGPDTQY
TRBV28	TRBJ2-7	ASRGTGHNEQY
TRBV12-3/TRBV12-4	TRBJ1-3	ATPSQGDRNTIY
TRBV18	TRBJ2-6	ASSPGQGAGANVLT
TRBV6-4	TRBJ1-2	ASSEGQGAWGYT
TRBV28	TRBJ1-3	ASSLTAPTNTIY
TRBV30	TRBJ1-1	AWITRTGAF
TRBV11-1	TRBJ1-1	ASSLGGGWPGDTEAF
TRBV29-1	TRBJ2-1	SVEGTDYNEQF
TRBV20-1	TRBJ2-5	SARDGWTQY
TRBV6-2/TRBV6-3	TRBJ1-5	ASTPGVYGSNQPQH
TRBV6-1	TRBJ2-5	ASSESTPVTNWGTQY
TRBV19	TRBJ1-5	ASSISRAWQPQH
TRBV5-5	TRBJ2-5	ARVHVGGAVETQY
TRBV5-4	TRBJ2-1	ASSLPGQNYNEQF
TRBV13	TRBJ2-1	ATKRGERHEQF
TRBV20-1	TRBJ1-5	SARGSNQPQH
TRBV12-3/TRBV12-4	TRBJ2-5	ASITGGFKETQY
TRBV20-1	TRBJ1-3	SALGRGDTIY
TRBV5-1	TRBJ2-2	ASSLDGLAGGPHTGELF
TRBV11-1	TRBJ2-1	ASRVQAGYNEQF
TRBV11-3	TRBJ1-3	ASSFVSEGNTIY
TRBV7-8	TRBJ1-1	ASSASVGRRTEAF
TRBV2	TRBJ2-3	ASSQGPFGGTDTQY
TRBV2	TRBJ1-5	ASSPPGHQTDQPQH
TRBV11-2	TRBJ2-1	ASSPTSRYNEQF
TRBV11-2	TRBJ2-1	ASSLGVGEQF
TRBV4-1	TRBJ2-5	ASTGGQGARETQY
TRBV20-1	TRBJ1-1	SAMIDPLPEAF
TRBV12-3/TRBV12-4	TRBJ1-5	ASSFYGQPQH
TRBV2	TRBJ2-5	ASSDVEGLAQY
TRBV19	TRBJ1-1	ASSTGQAPTEAF
TRBV6-2/TRBV6-3	TRBJ2-7	ASRGGGLAYEQY
TRBV7-9	TRBJ1-1	ASSFNRGPMNTEAF
TRBV5-1	TRBJ1-4	ASSPEVSNEKLF
TRBV18	TRBJ1-2	ASSPEQTHGYT
TRBV9	TRBJ2-3	ASSVPTSGGTDTQY
TRBV4-1	TRBJ1-1	ASSPLSPMNTEAF
TRBV30	TRBJ2-3	AWDQGYGTDTRY
TRBV18	TRBJ2-3	ASSLDRYTDTQY
TRBV19	TRBJ1-1	ASSMLRNTEAF
TRBV27	TRBJ1-2	ASSSVQEGSRGVGYT
TRBV20-1	TRBJ1-1	SAPRDRGGEAF
TRBV12-3/TRBV12-4	TRBJ1-2	ASSLDTGSKGGYT
TRBV7-8	TRBJ2-1	ASSLSDYLLSYNEQF
TRBV5-8	TRBJ2-7	ASSLWDYTYEQY
TRBV6-1	TRBJ1-1	ASSVVQTNTEAF